This T cell receptor (beta chain) emerged from a study of CD8+ T cells in alopecia areata. Cutaneous lymph nodes were pooled and cells sorted by CD4, CD8alpha, NKG2D, NKG2ACE and more. A note on this clone: Mouse names are used for the genes. The read stops 4 residues short of the end of the CDR3; the missing end is completed from the germline J gene.

Following RNA extraction, reverse transcription yielded cDNA that acted as the sequencing template. Profiled with immunoSEQ multiplex PCR; TCRdb holds only in-frame clones, not every one. The sample has some 18,000 clones, none seen only once. This CDR3 contains 13 residues. Germline-derived CDR1 and CDR2 are FNHDT and SITEND (reference sequence). Trimming pared 3 bases from V and 0 bases from J, leaving 7 bases between. V and J are TRBV19 and TRBJ2-7; TRBD2 is a possible D gene (6 bases). The sequence was collected from a C3H/HeJ mouse with alopecia areata. MHC haplotype: H2-k. Sequencing was carried out using CD8+ T cells sorted from a lymph node. The CDR3 spells CASSNGGSYEQYF. The sequenced CDR3 bases are TGTGCCAGCAGTAATGGGGGCTCCTAT.